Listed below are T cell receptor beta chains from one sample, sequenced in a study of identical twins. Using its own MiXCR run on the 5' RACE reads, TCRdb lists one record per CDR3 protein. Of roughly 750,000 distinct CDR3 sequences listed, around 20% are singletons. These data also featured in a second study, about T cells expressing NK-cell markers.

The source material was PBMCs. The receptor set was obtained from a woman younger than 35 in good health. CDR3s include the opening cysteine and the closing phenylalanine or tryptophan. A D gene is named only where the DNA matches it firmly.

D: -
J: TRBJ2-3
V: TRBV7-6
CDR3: CASSSSGPSTDTQYF

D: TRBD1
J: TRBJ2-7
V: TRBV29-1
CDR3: CSVGSNTGTGNTYEQYF

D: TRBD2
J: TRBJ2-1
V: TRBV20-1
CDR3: CSAAGRAWSDEQFF

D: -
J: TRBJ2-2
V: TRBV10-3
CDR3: CAISAGTHTGELFF

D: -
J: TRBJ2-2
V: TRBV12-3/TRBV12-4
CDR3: CASSFSGLGTGELFF

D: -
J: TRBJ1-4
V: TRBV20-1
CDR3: CSHHDTGMGKLFF

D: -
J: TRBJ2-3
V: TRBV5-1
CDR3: CASSRFEGGTDTQYF

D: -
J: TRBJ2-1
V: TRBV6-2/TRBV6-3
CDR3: CASSYPPRGNNEQFF

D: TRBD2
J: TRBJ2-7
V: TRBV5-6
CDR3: CASSLLGTTSSYEQYF

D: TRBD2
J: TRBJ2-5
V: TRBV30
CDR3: CAWSAGLAGRETQYF

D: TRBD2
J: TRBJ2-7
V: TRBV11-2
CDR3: CASSSWTSVPYEQYF

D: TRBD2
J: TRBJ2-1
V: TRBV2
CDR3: CASSELAGDNEQFF

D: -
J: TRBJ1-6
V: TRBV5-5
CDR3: CASSLVAQSPLHF

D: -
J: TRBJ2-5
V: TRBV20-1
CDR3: CSASSGGETQYF

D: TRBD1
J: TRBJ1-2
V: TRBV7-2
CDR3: CASSLATGDYYGYTF

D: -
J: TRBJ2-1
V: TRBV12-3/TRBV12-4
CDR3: CASSSLRDKGNEQFF

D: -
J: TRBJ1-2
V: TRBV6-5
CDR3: CASSYSISGGTNYGYTF

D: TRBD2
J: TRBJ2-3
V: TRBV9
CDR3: CASSVASGGLPDTQYF

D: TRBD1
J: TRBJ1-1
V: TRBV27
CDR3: CASSSTQGARQHEAFF

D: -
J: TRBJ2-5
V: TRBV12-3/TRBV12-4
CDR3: CASSFPGSQETQYF

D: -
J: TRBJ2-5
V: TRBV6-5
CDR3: CASSYLLVKETQYF

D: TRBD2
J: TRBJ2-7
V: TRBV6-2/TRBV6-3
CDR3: CASSYQLAGDKYEQYF

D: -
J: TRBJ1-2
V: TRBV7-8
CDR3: CASSRSQVHYGYTF

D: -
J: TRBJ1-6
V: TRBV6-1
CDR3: CASSRARINSPLHF

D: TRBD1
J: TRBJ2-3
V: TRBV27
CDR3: CASSRGQGIDTQYF

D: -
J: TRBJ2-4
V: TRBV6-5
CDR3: CASSYSRGKDIQYF

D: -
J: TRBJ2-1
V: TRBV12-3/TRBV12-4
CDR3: CASSQGSLQFF

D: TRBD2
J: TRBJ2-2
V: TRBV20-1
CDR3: CSASGGFANTGELFF

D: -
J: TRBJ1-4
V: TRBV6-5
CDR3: CATRTANEKLFF

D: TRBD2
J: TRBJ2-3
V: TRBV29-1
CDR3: CSVGRERLSGNTQYF

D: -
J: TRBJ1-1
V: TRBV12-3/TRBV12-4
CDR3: CASSVRGSVNTEAFF

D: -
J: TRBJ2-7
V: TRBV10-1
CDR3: CASSVGASEQYF

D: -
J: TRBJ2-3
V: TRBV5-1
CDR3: CASSLGRGHTDTQYF

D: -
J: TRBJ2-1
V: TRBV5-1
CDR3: CASSLWGANNEQFF

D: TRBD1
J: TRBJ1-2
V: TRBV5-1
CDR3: CASSQKQGASGYTF

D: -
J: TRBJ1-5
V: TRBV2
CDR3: CASSSEVGSNQPQHF

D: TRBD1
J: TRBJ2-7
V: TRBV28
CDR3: CASSGPGQGFYEQYF

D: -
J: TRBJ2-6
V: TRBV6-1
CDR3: CASIRGTGANVLTF

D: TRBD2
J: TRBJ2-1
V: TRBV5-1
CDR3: CASSLVPGGDNEQFF

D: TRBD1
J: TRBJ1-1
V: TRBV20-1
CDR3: CSASRGGGAPTEAFF

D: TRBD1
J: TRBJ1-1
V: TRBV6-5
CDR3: CASSYSDRLPEAFF

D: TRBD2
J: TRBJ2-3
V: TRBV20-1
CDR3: CSASISASGVTDTQYF

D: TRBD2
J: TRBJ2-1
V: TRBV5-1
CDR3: CASSRTGGPKNEQFF

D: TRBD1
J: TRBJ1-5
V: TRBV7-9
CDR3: CASSLERDSFSNQPQHF

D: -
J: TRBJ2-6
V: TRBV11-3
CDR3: CASDSGANVLTF

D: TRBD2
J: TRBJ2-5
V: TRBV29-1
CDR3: CSVLLAGVGETQYF